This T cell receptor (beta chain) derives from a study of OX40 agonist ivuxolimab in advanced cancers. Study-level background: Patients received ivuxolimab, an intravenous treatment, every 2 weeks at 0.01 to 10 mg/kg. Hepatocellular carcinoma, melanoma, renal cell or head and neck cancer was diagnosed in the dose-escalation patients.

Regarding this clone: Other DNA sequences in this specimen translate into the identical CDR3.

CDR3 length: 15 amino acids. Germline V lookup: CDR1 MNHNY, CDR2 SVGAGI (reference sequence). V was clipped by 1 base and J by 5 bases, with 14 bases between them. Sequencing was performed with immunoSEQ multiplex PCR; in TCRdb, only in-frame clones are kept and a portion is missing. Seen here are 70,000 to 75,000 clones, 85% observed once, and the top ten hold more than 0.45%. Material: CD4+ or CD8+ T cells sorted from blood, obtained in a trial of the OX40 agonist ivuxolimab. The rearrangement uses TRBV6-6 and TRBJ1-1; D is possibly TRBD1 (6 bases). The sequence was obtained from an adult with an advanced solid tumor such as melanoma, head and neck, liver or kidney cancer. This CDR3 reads CASSYFTGGLTEAFF. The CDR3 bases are TGTGCCAGCAGTTACTTTACGGGGGGCTTAACTGAAGCTTTCTTT.